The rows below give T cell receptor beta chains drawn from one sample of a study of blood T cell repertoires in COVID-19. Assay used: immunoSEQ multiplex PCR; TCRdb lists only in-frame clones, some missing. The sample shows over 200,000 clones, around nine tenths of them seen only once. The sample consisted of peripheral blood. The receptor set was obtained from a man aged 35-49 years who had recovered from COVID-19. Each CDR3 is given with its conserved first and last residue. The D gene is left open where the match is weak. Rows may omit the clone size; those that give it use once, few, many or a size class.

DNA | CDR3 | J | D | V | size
TGTGCCAGCAGCTTAGAGGCGGGAGGCACCTACGAGCAGTACTTC | CASSLEAGGTYEQYF | TRBJ2-7 | TRBD2 | TRBV7-2 | .
TGCGCCAGCAGTGTGGGGCTAGCGGGAGGCTACGAGCAGTACTTC | CASSVGLAGGYEQYF | TRBJ2-7 | TRBD2 | TRBV10-2 | .
TGTGCCATCAGTGAGTCGGGAGGGCCCCAGCATTTT | CAISESGGPQHF | TRBJ1-5 | . | TRBV10-3 | .
TGTGCCAGCAGTTTAATCAGGGCGGAGACCCAGTACTTC | CASSLIRAETQYF | TRBJ2-5 | . | TRBV27 | .
TGCGCCAGCAGCGAGTCCTCTAAGCAGTACTTC | CASSESSKQYF | TRBJ2-7 | . | TRBV10-2 | .
TGCGCCAGCAGCCAAGGACAGGGGGCCCACGAGCAGTACTTC | CASSQGQGAHEQYF | TRBJ2-7 | TRBD1 | TRBV4-3 | .
TGTGCCAGTAGTTTCGGGAATCAGCCCCAGCATTTT | CASSFGNQPQHF | TRBJ1-5 | . | TRBV19 | few
TGTGCCAGCAGTTTTGGCCTCTATGGCTACACCTTC | CASSFGLYGYTF | TRBJ1-2 | . | TRBV28 | .
TGTGCCAGCAGCTTACGCTCTGTTTTTACTAGCGGGAGTTTAACCGGGGAGCTGTTTTTT | CASSLRSVFTSGSLTGELFF | TRBJ2-2 | TRBD2 | TRBV7-8 | once
TGTGCCAGCAGCTTAGTGGGGGCCCCTGGCAATCAGCCCCAGCATTTT | CASSLVGAPGNQPQHF | TRBJ1-5 | . | TRBV7-2 | .
TGTGCCAGCAGCTCGACTAGCGGGGGGCCCCCTACTGAGCAGTTCTTC | CASSSTSGGPPTEQFF | TRBJ2-1 | TRBD2 | TRBV7-2 | few
TGTGCCAGCAGCTTACGCTTGGCGGGCACCGGGGAGCTGTTTTTT | CASSLRLAGTGELFF | TRBJ2-2 | . | TRBV7-2 | .
TGTGCCAGCAGCTTATCCGTTAGCGGGGGCAATGAGCAGTTCTTC | CASSLSVSGGNEQFF | TRBJ2-1 | TRBD2 | TRBV7-9 | .
TGTGCCAGCAGTTACCTTAGCGGGAGCTACAATGAGCAGTTCTTC | CASSYLSGSYNEQFF | TRBJ2-1 | TRBD2 | TRBV6-2/TRBV6-3 | once
TGTGCCAGCAGTGTAGCGGGAGGGTCAGGCGAGCAGTACTTC | CASSVAGGSGEQYF | TRBJ2-7 | TRBD2 | TRBV6-1 | .
TGCGCCAGCAGCTTGGGTACGAGGCAGGGCTTGGATCAGCCCCAGCATTTT | CASSLGTRQGLDQPQHF | TRBJ1-5 | . | TRBV5-1 | .
TGTGCCAGCACAACAGGGGTCCTCCTTAATTCACCCCTCCACTTT | CASTTGVLLNSPLHF | TRBJ1-6 | TRBD1 | TRBV6-5 | .
TGTGCCAGCAGGCGAGGACTAGCGGGGGGCCATAACAATGAGCAGTTCTTC | CASRRGLAGGHNNEQFF | TRBJ2-1 | TRBD2 | TRBV3-1/TRBV3-2 | .
TGTGCCAGCAGCTTAAAATTTCCCACGGGGAAAGGGCAGTTCTTC | CASSLKFPTGKGQFF | TRBJ2-1 | . | TRBV7-3 | .
TGTGCCAGCAGCCAAGAAAATAGTGGCTACACCTTC | CASSQENSGYTF | TRBJ1-2 | . | TRBV14 | .
TGTGCCAGCAGTCCCAAGACAGGGAGCTCCTACGAGCAGTACTTC | CASSPKTGSSYEQYF | TRBJ2-7 | TRBD1 | TRBV6-5 | .
TGCAGCGTTGAGAACAGGGGTCATGGCTACACCTTC | CSVENRGHGYTF | TRBJ1-2 | TRBD1 | TRBV29-1 | .
TGTGCCAGCAGTTACCGGGACTATCTCAATGAGCAGTTCTTC | CASSYRDYLNEQFF | TRBJ2-1 | TRBD2 | TRBV6-2/TRBV6-3 | .